The 17 T cell receptor beta chains reported below all come from one sample, sequenced in a study of blood T cell repertoires in COVID-19. The data were produced by immunoSEQ multiplex PCR, yet TCRdb's version contains in-frame clones alone and is incomplete. This table has more than 150,000 clones, 80% to 85% appearing once. Material: peripheral blood. These receptors were collected from a young woman with acute or convalescent COVID-19.

The rearrangement joins TRBV28 to TRBJ1-1; 8 bases map to TRBD1. The CDR3 sequence is 16 residues long. Per the germline V gene, CDR1 is MDHEN and CDR2 is SYDVKM. V lost 1 base, J lost 4 bases, and 8 bases stayed unmatched. The CDR3 is CASSLYYWTGITEAFF. CDR3 bases: TGTGCCAGCAGTTTATATTACTGGACAGGGATCACTGAAGCTTTCTTT.

A few counts support this clone. This sequence joins TRBV9 and TRBJ1-3; D uncertain. The CDR3 contains 13 residues. Germline V lookup: CDR1 SGDLS, CDR2 YYNGEE. V was shortened by 4 bases and J by 0 bases, with 5 bases between the two germline ends. CDR3 in amino acids: CASSPISGNTIYF. The DNA for the CDR3 is TGTGCCAGCAGCCCTATCTCTGGAAACACCATATATTTT. Full variable domain (remainder filled in from reference TRBV9 and TRBJ1-3): DSGVTQTPKHLITATGQRVTLRCSPRSGDLSVYWYQQSLDQGLQFLIQYYNGEERAKGNILERFSAQQFPDLHSELNLSSLELGDSALYFCASSPISGNTIYFGEGSWLTVV.

The chain uses TRBV5-8 and TRBJ2-1; 13 bases match TRBD2. Germline assignment: CDR1 SGHTS and CDR2 YDEGEE. This CDR3 is built from 17 residues. The junction had 9 bases not matched to a gene; V was cut back by 5 bases and J by 4 bases. CDR3 in amino acids: CASSWGLAGSPYNEQFF. The CDR3 DNA reads TGTGCCAGCAGTTGGGGACTAGCGGGGAGCCCATACAATGAGCAGTTCTTC.

Concerning this clone itself: The same CDR3 also results from other DNA sequences found in this sample. This sequence joins TRBV4-1 and TRBJ2-3, with TRBD2 matching 14 bases. The CDR3 runs 18 residues. The germline CDR1 and CDR2 sequences are MGHRA and YSYEKL. V lost 4 bases, J lost 4 bases, and 10 bases stayed unmatched. The CDR3 bases are TGCGCCAGCAGCCCCTCTGGACTAGCGGGAGGTGGGGCAGATACGCAGTATTTT. It specifies CASSPSGLAGGGADTQYF.

This clone has a single count. The chain recombines TRBV5-1 with TRBJ1-5, with D maybe TRBD1 (5 bases). The CDR3 loop spans 14 amino acids. CDR1 and CDR2 from the germline V gene are SGHRS and YFSETQ. Trimming removed 2 bases at V and 3 bases at J, with 9 bases between. The CDR3 DNA reads as TGCGCCAGCAGCTTAACAGGCCCCAATCAGCCCCAGCATTTT. Translating it yields CASSLTGPNQPQHF.

Only one count was recorded for this clone. The CDR3 here is CASSPGQGIYGYTF. CDR3 DNA: TGTGCCAGCAGTCCGGGACAGGGAATCTATGGCTACACCTTC. The gene calls are TRBV27 and TRBJ1-2, with TRBD1 matching over 9 bases. The CDR3 length is 14 residues. Germline V lookup: CDR1 MNHEY, CDR2 SMNVEV (reference sequence). V dropped 5 bases and J dropped 4; count of bases not matched to a gene: 5.

The chain joins TRBV13 to TRBJ1-3; D is ambiguous. Germline CDR1 reads PRHDT; CDR2 reads FYEKMQ (reference sequence). V was clipped by 5 bases and J by 2 bases, with 13 bases between them. This CDR3 spans 15 amino acids. CDR3 sequence: CASSPTGVPGNTIYF. The CDR3 DNA reads TGTGCCAGCAGCCCCACGGGTGTACCTGGAAACACCATATATTTT.

The chain is built from TRBV11-2 and TRBJ2-1; 7 positions match TRBD2. V shed 5 bases and J 3 bases; nucleotides not matched to a gene: 7. CDR1 SGHAT and CDR2 FQNNGV come from the germline V gene. The CDR3 runs to 15 residues. CDR3 DNA sequence: TGTGCCAGCAGCCTAAAGGCTAGCGGCTACAATGAGCAGTTCTTC. Its translation is CASSLKASGYNEQFF.

The rearrangement uses TRBV5-8 and TRBJ1-2; a weak D match, TRBD1 (6 bases). Germline V lookup: CDR1 SGHTS, CDR2 YDEGEE. V lost 4 bases and J lost 6, with 13 bases in between. The CDR3 has 13 amino acids. In DNA, the CDR3 is TGTGCCAGCAGCCTAGGACAGTACGATGGCTACACCTTC. Amino acids: CASSLGQYDGYTF.

The table lists this clone with a count of one. V is TRBV5-6 and J is TRBJ1-5, with 7 bases that match TRBD1. Germline lookup yields CDR1 SGHDT and CDR2 YYEEEE. J gave up 9 bases and V 0 bases, and 6 bases lay outside the gene matches. The CDR3 extends over 14 amino acids. The CDR3 nucleotides read TGTGCCAGCAGCTTGGGACAGGGATTGGGGCCCCAGCATTTT. Translation: CASSLGQGLGPQHF.

This clone was seen a few times. This chain links TRBV19 with TRBJ1-3; 7 bases agree with TRBD1. Losses at the gene ends were 6 bases for V and 1 base for J; bases not matched to a gene: 9. Germline V gene sequence: CDR1 LNHDA, CDR2 SQIVND (reference sequence). This CDR3 is 16 amino acids long. CDR3 residues: CASSPPGGPSGNTIYF. In DNA form, the CDR3 reads TGTGCCAGTAGCCCGCCAGGGGGACCATCTGGAAACACCATATATTTT.

The CDR3 reads CATSLRYNEKLFF. CDR3 bases: TGTGCCACCAGCCTGCGATATAATGAAAAACTGTTTTTT. The chain uses TRBV15 and TRBJ1-4; the D is unclear. Trimming pared 5 bases from V and 4 bases from J, leaving 8 bases between. The germline CDR1 and CDR2 sequences are LNHNV and YYDKDF (reference sequence). The CDR3 covers 13 residues.

V gene TRBV5-1 combines with J gene TRBJ2-3; 14 nucleotides agree with TRBD2. V trimming: 4 bases; J trimming: 5 bases; junction bases outside the gene matches: 9. The CDR3 extends over 17 amino acids. The V gene's germline CDR1 is SGHRS and CDR2 YFSETQ. CDR3 protein: CASSETGLAGAGDTQYF. The CDR3 DNA reads as TGCGCCAGCAGCGAAACGGGACTAGCGGGAGCGGGAGATACGCAGTATTTT.

The genes are TRBV28 and TRBJ2-7; D is perhaps TRBD2 (6 bases). Germline lookup yields CDR1 MDHEN and CDR2 SYDVKM. The CDR3 is 15 amino acids. Trimming pared 6 bases from V and 7 bases from J, leaving 22 bases between. The DNA for the CDR3 is TGTGCCAGCAGCGAACTCCGGGGCGGGGCGGGGGAGCAGTACTTC. Amino acids: CASSELRGGAGEQYF.

The chain employs TRBV11-2 and TRBJ1-6, with TRBD1 matching over 9 bases. The germline V gene encodes CDR1 SGHAT and CDR2 FQNNGV. This CDR3 has 17 residues. The trim removed 4 bases at V and 0 bases at J, leaving 4 bases unmatched. The CDR3 DNA follows: TGTGCCAGCAGCTCCGGGACAGGGAGCTCCTATAATTCACCCCTCCACTTT. Its translation is CASSSGTGSSYNSPLHF.

The chain recombines TRBV5-4 with TRBJ1-6; TRBD1 matches 7 bases. Germline V CDR1 and CDR2: SGHNT, YYREEE (reference sequence). CDR3 length: 20 residues. The V segment lost 4 bases and the J segment 10 bases; nucleotides outside the gene matches: 26. CDR3 residues: CASSSYRINLGQALKSPLHF. The DNA of the CDR3 is TGTGCCAGCAGCAGTTACCGAATAAACCTTGGACAGGCTTTGAAGTCACCCCTCCACTTT.

This rearrangement joins TRBV7-9 to TRBJ2-1; 9 bases align to TRBD1. The germline V gene encodes CDR1 SEHNR and CDR2 FQNEAQ (reference sequence). Trimming removed 2 bases from V and 15 bases from J; junction bases left unmatched: 14. This CDR3 comprises 15 residues. The CDR3 loop is CASSLTGTGLSGSFF. As DNA, the CDR3 is TGTGCCAGCAGCTTAACCGGGACAGGGCTCTCCGGGTCGTTCTTC.